This is a list of T cell receptor beta chains from one sample in a study of blood T cell repertoires in COVID-19. Clones were read by immunoSEQ multiplex PCR, and TCRdb kept only the in-frame ones, dropping some. The data show approximately 51,000 clones, with 70% to 90% seen just once and 5% held by the top ten. Input material: peripheral blood. These receptor sequences come from a man between 40 and 49 years old with active COVID-19. Both conserved end residues are part of each CDR3. The D gene is left open where the match is weak. Clone size is shown for a subset of rows, as once, few, many or a class of expanded clone.

TGTGCCAGAAGCCGGGGACTTCTCTACAATGAGCAGTTCTTC | CARSRGLLYNEQFF | TRBV5-3 | NA | NA | TRBJ2-1 | 14
TGTGCCAGCAGCTCGCTTTCGGGAGGGGGTTACACAGATACGCAGTATTTT | CASSSLSGGGYTDTQYF | TRBV7-2 | TRBD2 | once | TRBJ2-3 | 17
TGTGCCAGCAGCCTAGCGGGAGGGCCCGGGGAGCTGTTTTTT | CASSLAGGPGELFF | TRBV6-5 | TRBD2 | NA | TRBJ2-2 | 14
TGTGCCAGCAGTGGGGACAGCCCTTGGGACTTTGGCTATGGCTACACCTTC | CASSGDSPWDFGYGYTF | TRBV28 | TRBD1 | few | TRBJ1-2 | 17
TGTGCCAGCAGCCAAGCGGGGGCTGGAAACACCATATATTTT | CASSQAGAGNTIYF | TRBV3-1/TRBV3-2 | NA | NA | TRBJ1-3 | 14
TGTGCCAGCAGCAGGGGAGCTAACTATGGCTACACCTTC | CASSRGANYGYTF | TRBV6-4 | NA | NA | TRBJ1-2 | 13
TGTGCCAGTAGTCCTCGCACAGATACGCAGTATTTT | CASSPRTDTQYF | TRBV19 | NA | NA | TRBJ2-3 | 12
TGTGCCAGCAGCTCACCAGGGTCACCTTACCTGAACACTGAAGCTTTCTTT | CASSSPGSPYLNTEAFF | TRBV7-9 | NA | NA | TRBJ1-1 | 17
TGTGCCAGCAGTTTGGGACTAGGGAACACAGATACGCAGTATTTT | CASSLGLGNTDTQYF | TRBV27 | TRBD2 | once | TRBJ2-3 | 15
TGTGCCAGGGGGGGGTCTAGGGATGAAAAACTGTTTTTT | CARGGSRDEKLFF | TRBV2 | NA | NA | TRBJ1-4 | 13
TGTGCCTGGAGTCTTTCCCCAGGGGGCCCTCAGCCCCAGCATTTT | CAWSLSPGGPQPQHF | TRBV30 | TRBD1 | NA | TRBJ1-5 | 15
TGTGCCAGCAGTTCACAGGGGGCGGATGGAAACACCATATATTTT | CASSSQGADGNTIYF | TRBV28 | TRBD1 | NA | TRBJ1-3 | 15
TGTGCCACCAGTCACAGTATGGGGAGCTCCTACAATGAGCAGTTCTTC | CATSHSMGSSYNEQFF | TRBV24-1 | NA | NA | TRBJ2-1 | 16
TGCGCCAGCGGGACTAGCGGGAGTGGCACCGGGGAGCTGTTTTTT | CASGTSGSGTGELFF | TRBV10-2 | TRBD2 | NA | TRBJ2-2 | 15
TGTGCCAGCCTCCCAGGGGGAGAGACCCAGTACTTC | CASLPGGETQYF | TRBV11-2 | TRBD1 | NA | TRBJ2-5 | 12
TGTGCCAGTAGTATACTACGGACAGGGGGAAGTCAGCCCCAGCATTTT | CASSILRTGGSQPQHF | TRBV19 | TRBD1 | NA | TRBJ1-5 | 16
TGCGCCAGCAGCAAGCCCGGGACACCGAACACTGAAGCTTTCTTT | CASSKPGTPNTEAFF | TRBV4-1 | NA | NA | TRBJ1-1 | 15
TGTGCCAGCAGCCTTGGACATCATCAGCCCCAGCATTTT | CASSLGHHQPQHF | TRBV6-5 | NA | NA | TRBJ1-5 | 13
TGTGCCATCAGGAACAGACAGATCATGAACACTGAAGCTTTCTTT | CAIRNRQIMNTEAFF | TRBV10-3 | NA | NA | TRBJ1-1 | 15
TGTGCCAGCAGTTTTGGTACAGACGATGAGCAGTTCTTC | CASSFGTDDEQFF | TRBV12-3/TRBV12-4 | NA | NA | TRBJ2-1 | 13
TGTGCCAGCAGCCAAAGGGGGACAAGCTATGGCTACACCTTC | CASSQRGTSYGYTF | TRBV3-1/TRBV3-2 | NA | NA | TRBJ1-2 | 14
TGTGCCAGCAGGGGTGGCAGGGGGCGAAATGAAAAACTGTTTTTT | CASRGGRGRNEKLFF | TRBV7-8 | TRBD1 | NA | TRBJ1-4 | 15
TGTGCCTGGGGCCGGGACAACTACGAGCAGTACTTC | CAWGRDNYEQYF | TRBV30 | NA | NA | TRBJ2-7 | 12
TGTGCCAGCAGTTTATCGTGGGCGGGAGGCCACAATGAGCAGTTCTTC | CASSLSWAGGHNEQFF | TRBV27 | TRBD2 | NA | TRBJ2-1 | 16
TGTGCCAGCAGCCAAGCTGGCCGCGAGCAGTTCTTC | CASSQAGREQFF | TRBV3-1/TRBV3-2 | NA | NA | TRBJ2-1 | 12
TGCGCCAGCAGCTGGACAGGGTTGTGGAACACTGAAGCTTTCTTT | CASSWTGLWNTEAFF | TRBV5-1 | TRBD1 | NA | TRBJ1-1 | 15
TGCGCCAGCAGCTTGGCCGGGCAGGGTGCCTATGGCTACACCTTC | CASSLAGQGAYGYTF | TRBV5-1 | NA | NA | TRBJ1-2 | 15
TGTGCCAGCAGCCAAAGGCAGGGGGCACTCGGAGGCTACACCTTC | CASSQRQGALGGYTF | TRBV14 | TRBD1 | NA | TRBJ1-2 | 15
TGCGCCAGCAGTGGGGGACAGGGGGCGAACACTGAAGCTTTCTTT | CASSGGQGANTEAFF | TRBV10-1 | TRBD1 | NA | TRBJ1-1 | 15
TGTGCCAGCAGCTTGGATCCCTATAGCAATCAGCCCCAGCATTTT | CASSLDPYSNQPQHF | TRBV5-4 | NA | few | TRBJ1-5 | 15
TGTGCCAGCAGTTTGAGGGGACAGGGTGGTCCCGGGGAGCTGTTTTTT | CASSLRGQGGPGELFF | TRBV28 | TRBD1 | NA | TRBJ2-2 | 16
TGTGCCAGTAGGCCGCAGAACGAGCAGTACTTC | CASRPQNEQYF | TRBV19 | NA | NA | TRBJ2-7 | 11
TGTGCCAGCAGCGTAGGGACAGGGGGGAACACCGGGGAGCTGTTTTTT | CASSVGTGGNTGELFF | TRBV9 | TRBD1 | NA | TRBJ2-2 | 16
TGCGCCAGCAGCTTGGGGGGAGGGATGGCCGCAGTAGCTTTCTTT | CASSLGGGMAAVAFF | TRBV5-1 | NA | NA | TRBJ1-1 | 15
TGTGCCAGCAGTACGACAGGGGAGCGTAATTCACCCCTCCACTTT | CASSTTGERNSPLHF | TRBV27 | TRBD1 | NA | TRBJ1-6 | 15
TGCGCCAGCAGTGAGTCCCGGGGTGAGCAGTTCTTC | CASSESRGEQFF | TRBV10-1 | NA | NA | TRBJ2-1 | 12
TGTGCCAGCAGCGTTGCAGGGGGCGGCCAGCCCCAGCATTTT | CASSVAGGGQPQHF | TRBV9 | TRBD1 | NA | TRBJ1-5 | 14
TGTGCCAGCAGCCAAGGACTACGGACAGGGGATGAGCAGTTCTTC | CASSQGLRTGDEQFF | TRBV3-1/TRBV3-2 | TRBD1 | NA | TRBJ2-1 | 15